This entry lists 22 T cell receptor beta chains sequenced from one sample in a study of CD8+ T cells in alopecia areata. Extraction and reverse transcription of RNA yielded cDNA as the sequencing template. Produced via immunoSEQ multiplex PCR; TCRdb's table is partial and in-frame only. The sample has more than 75,000 clones, 41% seen once. The sample comprised CD4+ T cells sorted from blood. The receptors were sampled from a human donor with alopecia areata.

This clone turned up a few times. J is TRBJ2-3 and V is TRBV4-3; 13 bases line up with TRBD2. V lost 5 bases and J lost 6; bases outside the gene matches: 8. This CDR3 contains 16 residues. Looked up from germline, CDR1 is LGHNA and CDR2 is YSLEER. The CDR3 region has the DNA TGCGCCAGCAGCGCGCGACTAGCGGGGGGACGGGATACGCAGTATTTT. Protein product: CASSARLAGGRDTQYF.

CDR3 coding DNA: TGCAGCGGTGCCGGGACTAGCGACACCGGGGAGCTGTTTTTT. Translation gives CSGAGTSDTGELFF. The chain is built from TRBV29-1 and TRBJ2-2, with 10 bases identical to TRBD2. Germline assignment: CDR1 SQVTM and CDR2 ANQGSEA. The CDR3 is 14 residues long. V was clipped by 7 bases and J by 3 bases; unmatched bases: 5.

The rearrangement uses TRBV7-9 and TRBJ2-5, with a weak D call TRBD1 (5 bases). The V end lost 6 bases, the J end lost 3 bases, and 11 bases lay between the germline ends. The CDR3 loop spans 13 amino acids. In germline, CDR1 is SEHNR, CDR2 FQNEAQ (reference sequence). The CDR3 loop reads CASSRTPEETQYF. CDR3 sequence (DNA): TGTGCCAGCAGTCGGACACCTGAAGAGACCCAGTACTTC.

This clone came up a few times. The chain is built from TRBV23-1 and TRBJ2-3; 7 positions agree with TRBD2. TRBV23-1 is known as an ORF, though its function is uncertain. V shed 3 bases, J shed 2 bases, and the junction held 5 bases outside the gene matches. The CDR3 sequence is 15 residues long. CDR3 sequence: CASSHYAGDTDTQYF. Here the CDR3 DNA reads TGCGCCAGCAGTCATTATGCGGGAGACACAGATACGCAGTATTTT.

This rearrangement joins TRBV11-1 to TRBJ2-7, with 11 nucleotides matching TRBD1. Germline lookup yields CDR1 SGHAT and CDR2 FQDESV (reference sequence). Unmatched junction bases numbered 2, after V lost 4 bases and J lost 3 bases. The CDR3 totals 14 residues. The CDR3 is CASSSGTGGYEQYF. The CDR3, as DNA: TGTGCCAGCAGCTCCGGGACAGGGGGCTACGAGCAGTACTTC.

The V gene is TRBV29-1, the J gene TRBJ2-2; 7 bases line up with TRBD1. This CDR3 region has 14 residues. Germline values: CDR1 SQVTM, CDR2 ANQGSEA. The junction had 6 bases not matched to a gene; V was cut back by 4 bases and J by 4 bases. The CDR3 loop reads CSVGKGAVTGELFF. CDR3 sequence (DNA): TGCAGCGTTGGAAAGGGGGCAGTCACCGGGGAGCTGTTTTTT.

This clone was recorded a few times. At the DNA level, this CDR3 is encoded by other sequences in the same sample as well. The rearrangement links TRBV5-1 to TRBJ2-5; D not certain. Trimming removed 4 bases at V and 2 bases at J, with 12 bases between. Germline V CDR1 and CDR2: SGHRS, YFSETQ. The CDR3 is 14 amino acids. Written as DNA, the CDR3 is TGCGCCAGCAGCCTGGGCGCCAGTCAAGAGACCCAGTACTTC. Protein: CASSLGASQETQYF.

The chain employs TRBV6-6 and TRBJ2-3; D call uncertain. Germline CDR1 reads MNHNY; CDR2 reads SVGAGI (reference sequence). V was clipped by 8 bases and J by 12 bases, with 12 bases between them. The CDR3 runs to 10 residues. CDR3 sequence reads: CASLADVQYF. The CDR3 coding sequence is TGTGCCAGCTTGGCGGACGTACAGTATTTT.

For the CDR3, the DNA is TGCGCCAGCAGCCAAGGTCCGTTTGGAGAAGCTTTCTTT. Translating gives CASSQGPFGEAFF. The chain combines TRBV4-1 with TRBJ1-1; no clear D gene. CDR3 length: 13 amino acids. CDR1 is MGHRA, CDR2 YSYEKL, per germline. V was shortened by 1 base and J by 8 bases, with 11 bases between the two germline ends.

The V and J genes are TRBV7-9 and TRBJ2-7; D unclear. Germline V gives CDR1 SEHNR, CDR2 FQNEAQ (reference sequence). V lost 8 bases and J 11 bases, leaving 22 bases between the germline ends. The CDR3 has 13 residues. The CDR3 reads CASGARFGNKEYF. In DNA, the CDR3 is TGTGCCAGCGGAGCTCGATTTGGGAATAAGGAGTACTTC.

The rearrangement uses TRBV30 and TRBJ1-1; D call uncertain. The germline gives CDR1 GTSNPN, CDR2 SVGIG (reference sequence). With 2 bases removed from V and 7 bases from J, the gap between germline ends came to 8 bases. The CDR3 has 11 residues. The CDR3 here is CAWSIHDEAFF. The DNA of the CDR3 is TGTGCCTGGAGTATACACGATGAAGCTTTCTTT.

This chain links TRBV5-1 with TRBJ1-4; D remains ambiguous. V lost 6 bases, J lost 0 bases, and 12 bases lay in between. CDR3 length: 15 residues. Germline V gene lookup returns CDR1 SGHRS and CDR2 YFSETQ. CDR3 protein: CASTLWGATNEKLFF. In DNA form, the CDR3 reads TGCGCCAGCACATTGTGGGGTGCAACTAATGAAAAACTGTTTTTT.

This clone was seen just once. The rearrangement links TRBV7-2 to TRBJ2-3; 7 bases fit TRBD2. V was clipped by 11 bases and J by 0 bases; unmatched bases: 8. The CDR3 has 14 amino acids. The germline V gene has CDR1 SGHTA and CDR2 FQGNSA. CDR3: CAGRRERSTDTQYF. CDR3 DNA: TGTGCCGGTCGGCGGGAGAGAAGCACAGATACGCAGTATTTT.

The CDR3 sequence: CASSGNQLNEQFF. The CDR3 bases are TGCGCCAGCAGCGGTAACCAGCTTAATGAGCAGTTCTTC. The chain uses TRBV5-1 and TRBJ2-1; D remains unclear. Trimming shortened V by 4 bases and J by 7 bases, and 12 bases separated the two germline ends. The CDR3 consists of 13 residues. Germline V gene sequence: CDR1 SGHRS, CDR2 YFSETQ.

The sample holds a few counts of this clone. The rearrangement joins TRBV28 to TRBJ1-4; D might be TRBD1 (6 bases). Trimming shortened V by 2 bases and J by 3 bases, and 10 bases separated the two germline ends. CDR1 is MDHEN and CDR2 is SYDVKM in the germline V gene. CDR3 length equals 15 residues. Here the CDR3 reads CASSLRGAPNEKLFF. In DNA, the CDR3 is TGTGCCAGCAGTTTAAGGGGGGCGCCTAATGAAAAACTGTTTTTT.

The CDR3 bases are TGCGCCAGCAGACAACAAGAGACCCAGTACTTC. This sequence encodes CASRQQETQYF. The V call is TRBV5-1, the J call TRBJ2-5; the D is unclear. CDR3 length: 11 amino acids. Germline CDR1 reads SGHRS; CDR2 reads YFSETQ. Trimming cost V 5 bases and J 2 bases, with 4 bases left between them.

The chain recombines TRBV27 with TRBJ2-7; D is tentatively TRBD1 or TRBD2 (5 bases each). The germline gives CDR1 MNHEY, CDR2 SMNVEV (reference sequence). V dropped 6 bases and J dropped 2 bases, with 11 bases sitting between them. The CDR3 is 13 residues long. CDR3 bases: TGTGCCAGCAGAAATACGGGACCCTACGAGCAGTACTTC. Translating it yields CASRNTGPYEQYF.

There are a few counts of this clone. The chain links TRBV7-2 to TRBJ1-6; the match to TRBD1 covers 9 bases. Germline CDR1 is SGHTA and CDR2 is FQGNSA. V lost 2 bases, J lost 9 bases, and 5 bases stayed unmatched. The CDR3 contains 15 residues. CDR3 DNA sequence: TGTGCCAGCAGCTTATCGAGACAGGGGGGTTCACCCCTCCACTTT. Translated, it gives CASSLSRQGGSPLHF. Looking up the rest from reference TRBV7-2 and TRBJ1-6 gives the full variable domain: GAGVSQSPSNKVTEKGKDVELRCDPISGHTALYWYRQSLGQGLEFLIYFQGNSAPDKSGLPSDRFSAERTGGSVSTLTIQRTQQEDSAVYLCASSLSRQGGSPLHFGNGTRLTVT.

This clone occurred a few times. This chain links TRBV18 with TRBJ1-5, with TRBD1 identical over 7 bases. CDR1 and CDR2 from the germline V gene are KGHSH and LQKENI. The CDR3 has 18 amino acids. The V and J ends lost 0 bases and 0 bases, in that order; junction bases with no gene match: 8. CDR3 DNA sequence: TGTGCCAGCTCACCACCGGGACAGCACCTGAATAGCAATCAGCCCCAGCATTTT. Its translation: CASSPPGQHLNSNQPQHF.

The CDR3 DNA reads TGCGCCAGCAGCCAAGTAGTCCCCTCCTACGAGCAGTACTTC. It encodes CASSQVVPSYEQYF. The chain couples TRBV4-3 to TRBJ2-7; no reliable D call. Between the trimmed V and J ends, which lost 1 base and 0 bases, there was a span of 7 bases. Germline V gene sequence: CDR1 LGHNA, CDR2 YSLEER. There are 14 residues in the CDR3.

The chain employs TRBV20-1 and TRBJ2-1; D uncertain. The CDR3 is made up of 11 amino acids. Germline V gives CDR1 DFQATT, CDR2 SNEGSKA (reference sequence). V was trimmed by 6 bases and J by 4 bases, leaving 7 bases between them. CDR3 nucleotides: TGCAGTGCCCCGGAGTACAATGAGCAGTTCTTC. This translates into CSAPEYNEQFF.

The chain couples TRBV5-1 to TRBJ2-2; D possibly corresponds to TRBD2 (6 bases). Trimming cost V 2 bases and J 5 bases, with 7 bases left between them. Germline V CDR1 and CDR2: SGHRS, YFSETQ. The CDR3 spans 13 residues. The CDR3 sequence: CASSFGGTGELFF. CDR3 coding DNA: TGCGCCAGCAGCTTCGGGGGTACCGGGGAGCTGTTTTTT.